What follows are 14 T cell receptor beta chains derived from one specimen sequenced in a study of Graves' ophthalmopathy and Graves' hyperthyroidism. RNA transcripts provided the template for amplifying TCR beta CDR3 regions. HTBI-primed first-round RT-PCR preceded second-round multiplex PCR. MiXCR was run by TCRdb on the multiplex PCR reads, yielding one entry per CDR3 protein. The sample contains about 390,000 distinct CDR3 sequences, roughly 14% of which appear only once. Material: peripheral blood. These receptors were taken from a woman in her late teens or twenties with stable Graves' hyperthyroidism.

This clonotype was seen many times. The genes are TRBV10-3 and TRBJ2-7; 7 bases align to TRBD2. CDR1 and CDR2 (germline): ENHRY, SYGVKD. V was pared by 6 bases and J by 5 bases, with 7 bases of the junction left unmatched. CDR3 size: 13 residues. This chain's CDR3 is CAISGGGRDEQYF. CDR3 sequence (DNA): TGTGCCATCAGCGGCGGGGGACGGGACGAGCAGTACTTC.

This clonotype was recorded many times. The gene calls are TRBV6-5 and TRBJ1-2; D unclear. Trimming pared 3 bases from V and 0 bases from J, leaving 14 bases between. Germline CDR1 and CDR2: MNHEY and SVGAGI. The CDR3 totals 16 residues. DNA for the CDR3: TGTGCCAGCAGTTATTCGTCAACCGGGGCTAACTATGGCTACACCTTC. Amino acids: CASSYSSTGANYGYTF.

This clonotype was detected many times. This chain connects TRBV6-5 to TRBJ1-2; D is perhaps TRBD1 (6 bases). CDR3 length: 13 residues. The ends were cut back, 5 bases at V and 4 bases at J, with 11 bases in the middle. The V gene's germline CDR1 is MNHEY and CDR2 SVGAGI. This CDR3 is CASSMTGSYGYTF. DNA of the CDR3: TGTGCCAGCAGTATGACAGGCTCCTATGGCTACACCTTC.

There are many counts of this clonotype. The V gene is TRBV12-3 or TRBV12-4, the J gene TRBJ1-2; unclear D gene. Trimming took off 6 bases at V and 8 bases at J, with 10 bases between the two ends. The CDR3 is 11 residues long. In DNA, the CDR3 is TGTGCCAGCAGCCAAGGTGGGGGCTACACCTTC. Amino acid sequence: CASSQGGGYTF.

This clonotype came up many times. The V call is TRBV12-3 or TRBV12-4, the J call TRBJ2-5, with 8 bases aligning to TRBD2. This CDR3 spans 17 amino acids. Trimming at V came to 5 bases and at J to 4 bases, leaving 15 bases not matched to a gene. The DNA for the CDR3 is TGTGCCAGCAGTCCGTGGAGCGGGGGAAGTAGTATAGAGACCCAGTACTTC. It specifies CASSPWSGGSSIETQYF.

The chain joins TRBV4-2 to TRBJ2-7; TRBD1 or TRBD2 may be the D gene (7 bases each). Trimming cost V 6 bases and J 5 bases, with 14 bases left between them. This CDR3 is 13 amino acids long. Germline CDR1 is LGHNA and CDR2 is YNFKEQ. The CDR3 nucleotides are TGTGCCAGCAGTCAGGGGGGGGTCAACGAGCAGTACTTC. It encodes CASSQGGVNEQYF.

This clonotype was seen at least ten times. The chain employs TRBV7-2 and TRBJ2-2, with D maybe TRBD2 (6 bases). This CDR3 spans 14 amino acids. CDR1 is SGHTA and CDR2 is FQGNSA in the germline V gene. The V gene lost 1 base and the J gene lost 6 bases, with 9 bases spanning the gap. The chain's CDR3 is CASSLEEGAGELFF. DNA for the CDR3: TGTGCCAGCAGCTTAGAGGAGGGCGCCGGGGAGCTGTTTTTT.

This clonotype was observed many times. V usage is TRBV24-1 and J usage is TRBJ2-7, with 8 bases identical to TRBD2. Germline CDR1 is KGHDR and CDR2 is SFDVKD. Unmatched junction bases numbered 11, after V lost 5 bases and J lost 0 bases. The CDR3 consists of 17 residues. The CDR3 region has the DNA TGTGCCACCAGTGGTCCACCGGGACTAGAGAGCTCCTACGAGCAGTACTTC. Protein sequence: CATSGPPGLESSYEQYF.

This clonotype was seen many times. J is TRBJ2-7 and V is TRBV11-2, with 7 nucleotides matching TRBD2. The germline gives CDR1 SGHAT, CDR2 FQNNGV. The CDR3 runs to 17 residues. The V segment lost 1 base and the J segment 3 bases; nucleotides outside the gene matches: 12. The CDR3 DNA reads as TGTGCCAGCAGCTTAGGGGGTGGGCGGGGGAACCTCTACGAGCAGTACTTC. It yields the protein CASSLGGGRGNLYEQYF.

The sample holds many counts of this clonotype. The chain joins TRBV11-2 to TRBJ1-1; TRBD1 agrees at 10 bases. V trimming: 4 bases; J trimming: 9 bases; junction bases outside the gene matches: 8. Germline V gene sequence: CDR1 SGHAT, CDR2 FQNNGV. CDR3 length: 14 amino acids. The CDR3 DNA is TGTGCCAGCAGCTCCATCCGGGACAGGGGCCAAGCTTTCTTT. Its translation is CASSSIRDRGQAFF.

V and J are TRBV27 and TRBJ1-2; 7 positions agree with TRBD1. Germline-derived CDR1 and CDR2 are MNHEY and SMNVEV (reference sequence). The V gene end was trimmed by 6 bases and the J gene end by 4 bases; junction bases not matched to a gene: 5. This CDR3 is 13 amino acids long. The CDR3 is CASRDRSLYGYTF. CDR3 nucleotides: TGTGCCAGCAGGGACAGGAGCCTCTATGGCTACACCTTC.

This clonotype has a count of ten or more. The J gene is TRBJ2-2, the V gene TRBV9; TRBD1 matches 7 bases. This CDR3 spans 18 amino acids. The V and J ends lost 0 bases and 4 bases, in that order; junction bases with no gene match: 12. CDR1 SGDLS and CDR2 YYNGEE come from the germline V gene. Here the CDR3 reads CASSVVGGLGVRTGELFF. The CDR3 bases are TGTGCCAGCAGCGTAGTAGGGGGCCTGGGGGTACGCACCGGGGAGCTGTTTTTT.

This clonotype occurred many times. The rearrangement joins TRBV6-5 to TRBJ1-5; TRBD1 might be the D (6 bases). Germline V gene lookup returns CDR1 MNHEY and CDR2 SVGAGI. This CDR3 comprises 15 residues. Trimming removed 4 bases at V and 4 bases at J, with 14 bases between. The CDR3 sequence is CASSSGHTLNQPQHF. The CDR3 bases are TGTGCCAGCAGTTCGGGACACACGTTAAATCAGCCCCAGCATTTT.

In this sample, this clonotype turned up many times. The genes are TRBV20-1 and TRBJ1-1; D uncertain. Trimming stripped 5 bases from V and 0 bases from J, with 16 bases between. Germline V gene data show CDR1 as DFQATT and CDR2 as SNEGSKA (reference sequence). The CDR3 totals 15 residues. As DNA, the CDR3 is TGCAGTGCTTTCCGAGTAAGCGGTATGAACACTGAAGCTTTCTTT. Protein product: CSAFRVSGMNTEAFF.